The 24 T cell receptor beta chains in this list originate from one sample, sequenced in a study of cytomegalovirus exposure and HLA in healthy donors. PCR involved 60 Vbeta and 13 Jbeta primers. Sequencing used immunoSEQ multiplex PCR; TCRdb keeps in-frame clones, though not all of them. The sample shows about 130,000 clones, 60% to 80% of them seen only once. The material sequenced was PBMCs. These TCRs come from a woman in her fifties or sixties in good health and CMV-seronegative.

Here the CDR3 reads CASTSTDRGYEKLFF. CDR3 in DNA: TGTGCCAGCACCTCAACGGACAGGGGGTATGAAAAACTGTTTTTT. The chain combines TRBV6-5 with TRBJ1-4; 10 bases are shared with TRBD1. This CDR3 spans 15 amino acids. V gave up 7 bases and J gave up 6 bases; unmatched junction bases: 8. The germline CDR1 and CDR2 sequences are MNHEY and SVGAGI.

The J gene is TRBJ2-7, the V gene TRBV27, with TRBD2 matching 10 bases. CDR1 is MNHEY, CDR2 SMNVEV, per germline (reference sequence). Losses at the gene ends were 8 bases for V and 4 bases for J; bases not matched to a gene: 11. The CDR3 has 15 amino acids. CDR3 nucleotide sequence: TGTGCCAGCGGCCCCTCACTAGCGGGAAGGTACGAGCAGTACTTC. Translating gives CASGPSLAGRYEQYF.

The chain has TRBV28 and TRBJ1-2, with D possibly matching TRBD1 (6 bases). V was clipped by 4 bases and J by 4 bases, with 13 bases between them. Germline assignment: CDR1 MDHEN and CDR2 SYDVKM. This CDR3 region has 14 residues. The CDR3 spells CASSSADRPYGYTF. CDR3 bases: TGTGCCAGCAGTTCGGCGGACAGACCCTATGGCTACACCTTC.

V and J are TRBV27 and TRBJ2-7, with 10 bases matching TRBD2. CDR1 and CDR2 from the germline V gene are MNHEY and SMNVEV (reference sequence). This CDR3 has 14 amino acids. V lost 8 bases, J lost 3 bases, and 7 bases stayed unmatched. The CDR3 coding sequence is TGTGCCAGCTCAACTTTAGCGGGAGGCTACGAGCAGTACTTC. The encoded protein is CASSTLAGGYEQYF.

V and J are TRBV9 and TRBJ2-5; 7 nucleotides agree with TRBD1. Germline V gives CDR1 SGDLS, CDR2 YYNGEE. V was clipped by 3 bases and J by 0 bases; unmatched bases: 2. There are 14 residues in the CDR3. The CDR3 nucleotides are TGTGCCAGCAGCGGGGGACAGTACCAAGAGACCCAGTACTTC. This sequence encodes CASSGGQYQETQYF.

This sequence joins TRBV27 and TRBJ2-2; the match to TRBD2 covers 10 bases. The CDR3 length is 17 residues. Germline values: CDR1 MNHEY, CDR2 SMNVEV (reference sequence). V lost 4 bases to trimming and J lost 1 base; unmatched junction nucleotides: 6. CDR3 protein: CASSYRTSGWNTGELFF. The CDR3 bases are TGTGCCAGCAGTTACCGGACTAGCGGATGGAACACCGGGGAGCTGTTTTTT.

This chain links TRBV27 with TRBJ2-3; TRBD1 aligns across 10 bases. V shed 6 bases, J shed 3 bases, and the junction held 12 bases outside the gene matches. The CDR3 is made up of 17 amino acids. Germline-derived CDR1 and CDR2 are MNHEY and SMNVEV (reference sequence). In DNA, the CDR3 is TGTGCCAGCAGCCCGGTAAATTCGGACAGGGGGACAGATACGCAGTATTTT. This encodes CASSPVNSDRGTDTQYF.

The chain combines TRBV28 with TRBJ2-2, with 15 bases matching TRBD2. The CDR3 contains 18 residues. With 4 bases clipped from V and 2 bases from J, the junction kept 5 bases outside the gene matches. The germline CDR1 and CDR2 sequences are MDHEN and SYDVKM. The CDR3 DNA sequence: TGTGCCAGCAGTTCGGGACTAGCGGGAGGATTTAACACCGGGGAGCTGTTTTTT. Translating gives CASSSGLAGGFNTGELFF.

The V call is TRBV20-1, the J call TRBJ2-2; D might be TRBD1 (5 bases). Germline V gives CDR1 DFQATT, CDR2 SNEGSKA (reference sequence). This CDR3 has 11 residues. V gave up 5 bases and J gave up 7 bases, with 8 bases separating them. DNA for the CDR3: TGCAGTGCTCCCAGGGTCGGGGAGCTGTTTTTT. This translates into CSAPRVGELFF.

This rearrangement joins TRBV19 to TRBJ2-3; D unclear. Germline lookup yields CDR1 LNHDA and CDR2 SQIVND (reference sequence). V lost 6 bases and J lost 5, with 9 bases in between. The CDR3 is 12 residues long. CDR3 bases: TGTGCCAGTAGCCCTCTCGGAGATACGCAGTATTTT. Residues: CASSPLGDTQYF.

The chain employs TRBV18 and TRBJ1-5; 12 bases fit TRBD1. V was clipped by 5 bases and J by 7 bases; unmatched bases: 0. CDR1 is KGHSH and CDR2 is LQKENI in the germline V gene. The CDR3 consists of 13 residues. The CDR3 loop is CASSGTGGQPQHF. The CDR3 DNA follows: TGTGCCAGCTCAGGGACAGGGGGCCAGCCCCAGCATTTT.

The chain couples TRBV18 to TRBJ2-7, with D perhaps TRBD1 (6 bases). The CDR3 has 15 residues. In germline, CDR1 is KGHSH, CDR2 LQKENI. V lost 3 bases and J 3 bases, leaving 15 bases between the germline ends. The CDR3 region has the DNA TGTGCCAGCTCACCCCGGCCGGGACAAAGCTACGAGCAGTACTTC. Its translation: CASSPRPGQSYEQYF. Together with reference TRBV18 and TRBJ2-7, the CDR3 gives the full variable domain: NAGVMQNPRHLVRRRGQEARLRCSPMKGHSHVYWYRQLPEEGLKFMVYLQKENIIDESGMPKERFSAEFPKEGPSILRIQQVVRGDSAAYFCASSPRPGQSYEQYFGPGTRLTVT.

The sample holds a few counts of this clone. The V gene is TRBV4-1, the J gene TRBJ2-7, with TRBD2 identical over 8 bases. CDR3 size: 17 residues. Per germline, CDR1 MGHRA and CDR2 YSYEKL. Unmatched junction bases numbered 14, after V lost 1 base and J lost 6 bases. CDR3 sequence reads: CASSQVGEGLGSGEQYF. The DNA for the CDR3 is TGCGCCAGCAGCCAAGTCGGGGAGGGACTAGGAAGCGGCGAGCAGTACTTC.

The rearrangement joins TRBV4-1 to TRBJ2-7; 7 bases fit TRBD1. The germline CDR1 and CDR2 sequences are MGHRA and YSYEKL. The CDR3 is 12 amino acids. The J segment lost 5 bases and the V segment lost 4 bases, leaving 2 bases of the junction unmatched. CDR3 nucleotides: TGCGCCAGCAGCCCCACAGGGGACGAGCAGTACTTC. It translates to CASSPTGDEQYF.

The chain recombines TRBV28 with TRBJ1-1, with a tentative D call TRBD1 (6 bases). The CDR3 totals 13 residues. Trimming shortened V by 6 bases and J by 1 base, and 9 bases separated the two germline ends. Germline CDR1 MDHEN, CDR2 SYDVKM. Here the CDR3 DNA reads TGTGCCAGCAGGGAACAGGGGAACACTGAAGCTTTCTTT. This translates into CASREQGNTEAFF.

This clone is categorized as medium-sized. This chain joins TRBV5-4 and TRBJ1-4; unclear D gene. The CDR3 loop spans 13 amino acids. Between the trimmed V and J ends, which lost 0 bases and 6 bases, there was a span of 6 bases. Germline V lookup: CDR1 SGHNT, CDR2 YYREEE (reference sequence). The CDR3 bases are TGTGCCAGCAGCTTGGACGGGTATGAAAAACTGTTTTTT. Its translation is CASSLDGYEKLFF.

V gene TRBV7-9 combines with J gene TRBJ2-2, with D possibly TRBD1 on 5 matching bases. Trimming pared 2 bases from V and 6 bases from J, leaving 10 bases between. This CDR3 has 14 residues. Germline V gene lookup returns CDR1 SEHNR and CDR2 FQNEAQ (reference sequence). CDR3 sequence reads: CASSLSQGAGELFF. The CDR3 DNA sequence: TGTGCCAGCAGCTTATCGCAGGGCGCCGGGGAGCTGTTTTTT.

The chain couples TRBV10-3 to TRBJ2-2; 11 bases are shared with TRBD1. V lost 2 bases to trimming and J lost 7 bases; unmatched junction nucleotides: 6. This CDR3 is built from 16 residues. Germline CDR1 ENHRY, CDR2 SYGVKD. In DNA form, the CDR3 reads TGTGCCATCAGTGAGCACGGACAGGGGGCGGTCGGGGAGCTGTTTTTT. Protein: CAISEHGQGAVGELFF.

This clone came up a few times. The rearrangement joins TRBV6-6 to TRBJ2-2, with D maybe TRBD1 (6 bases). Looked up from germline, CDR1 is MNHNY and CDR2 is SVGAGI (reference sequence). There are 13 residues in the CDR3. V lost 6 bases and J lost 9, with 14 bases in between. The CDR3 DNA sequence: TGTGCCAGCAGAAATACAGGGTACCGGGAGCTGTTTTTT. This sequence encodes CASRNTGYRELFF.

This chain connects TRBV4-3 to TRBJ1-5; D perhaps matches TRBD1 (5 bases). V lost 4 bases and J lost 7, with 23 bases in between. Germline V gene lookup returns CDR1 LGHNA and CDR2 YSLEER. The CDR3 totals 17 residues. The CDR3 bases are TGCGCCAGCAGCCGAGGGGACTCCGAGAGCCTCAGCCAGCCCCAGCATTTT. Protein sequence: CASSRGDSESLSQPQHF.

The CDR3 spells CAWRGGTRWEKRGYEQYF. CDR3 DNA: TGTGCCTGGAGGGGAGGGACTAGATGGGAGAAACGAGGCTACGAGCAGTACTTC. V and J are TRBV30 and TRBJ2-7, with TRBD2 identical over 8 bases. Germline CDR1 reads GTSNPN; CDR2 reads SVGIG (reference sequence). V was pared by 3 bases and J by 3 bases, with 19 bases of the junction left unmatched. This CDR3 contains 18 residues.

The V call is TRBV18, the J call TRBJ2-3, with TRBD1 matching 9 bases. V shed 4 bases, J shed 1 base, and the junction held 9 bases outside the gene matches. This CDR3 spans 17 amino acids. Germline loops: CDR1 KGHSH, CDR2 LQKENI. The CDR3 nucleotides read TGTGCCAGCTCACGGGACAGGGTTGATCGTGGCACAGATACGCAGTATTTT. Translating gives CASSRDRVDRGTDTQYF.

The rearrangement uses TRBV4-2 and TRBJ2-6; 14 nucleotides match TRBD2. Germline V gene sequence: CDR1 LGHNA, CDR2 YNFKEQ. The CDR3 extends over 18 amino acids. V shed 8 bases and J 2 bases; nucleotides not matched to a gene: 8. The CDR3 DNA sequence: TGTGCCAGCTTACCGGGACTAGCGGGAGAACCTGGGGCCAACGTCCTGACTTTC. This codes for CASLPGLAGEPGANVLTF.

The CDR3 loop reads CASKSTTWTLYGYTF. CDR3 nucleotides: TGTGCCAGCAAAAGTACAACTTGGACTCTCTACGGCTACACCTTC. V is TRBV28 and J is TRBJ1-2; D not certain. Germline V gene lookup returns CDR1 MDHEN and CDR2 SYDVKM. V was clipped by 7 bases and J by 8 bases, with 23 bases between them. This CDR3 contains 15 residues.